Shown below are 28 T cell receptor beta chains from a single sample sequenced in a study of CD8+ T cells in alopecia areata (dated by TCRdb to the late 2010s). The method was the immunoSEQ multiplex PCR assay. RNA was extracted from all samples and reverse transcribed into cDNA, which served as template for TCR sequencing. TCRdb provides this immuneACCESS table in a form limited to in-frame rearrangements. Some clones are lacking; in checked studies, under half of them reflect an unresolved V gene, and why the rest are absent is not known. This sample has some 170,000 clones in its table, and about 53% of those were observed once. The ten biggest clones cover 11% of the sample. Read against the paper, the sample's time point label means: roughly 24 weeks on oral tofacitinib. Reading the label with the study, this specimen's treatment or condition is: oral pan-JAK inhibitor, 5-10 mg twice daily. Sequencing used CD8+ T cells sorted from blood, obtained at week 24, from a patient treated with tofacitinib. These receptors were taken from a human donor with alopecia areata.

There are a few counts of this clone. CDR3 loop: CAWNLGAADTQYF. The CDR3 region has the DNA TGTGCCTGGAACTTGGGAGCGGCAGATACGCAGTATTTT. The rearrangement links TRBV30 to TRBJ2-3; weak D call: TRBD2 (5 bases). The CDR3 has 13 amino acids. Between the trimmed V and J ends, which lost 4 bases and 4 bases, there was a span of 12 bases. Germline CDR1 and CDR2: GTSNPN and SVGIG (reference sequence).

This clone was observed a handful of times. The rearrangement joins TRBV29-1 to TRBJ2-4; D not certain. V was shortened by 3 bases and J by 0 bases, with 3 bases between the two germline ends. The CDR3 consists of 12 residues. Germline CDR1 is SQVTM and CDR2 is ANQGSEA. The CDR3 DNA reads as TGCAGCGTTGACGGAGCCAAAAACATTCAGTACTTC. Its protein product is CSVDGAKNIQYF.

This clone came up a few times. CDR3 loop: CASSVATGSFNEQFF. The CDR3 DNA is TGTGCCAGCAGCGTAGCTACAGGGTCGTTCAATGAGCAGTTCTTC. The chain links TRBV9 to TRBJ2-1, with D possibly TRBD1 on 6 matching bases. Germline V gives CDR1 SGDLS, CDR2 YYNGEE. The CDR3 length is 15 residues. V gave up 0 bases and J gave up 6 bases, with 13 bases separating them.

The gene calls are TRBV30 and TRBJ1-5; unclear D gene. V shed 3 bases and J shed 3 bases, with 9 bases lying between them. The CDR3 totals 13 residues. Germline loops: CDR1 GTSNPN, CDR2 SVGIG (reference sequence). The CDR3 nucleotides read TGTGCCTGGAGAGGCAGTCTCAATCAGCCCCAGCATTTT. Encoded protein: CAWRGSLNQPQHF.

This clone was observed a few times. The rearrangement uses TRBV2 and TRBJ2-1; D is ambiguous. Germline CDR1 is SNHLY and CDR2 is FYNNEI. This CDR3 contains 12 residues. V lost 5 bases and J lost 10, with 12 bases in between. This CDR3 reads CASSPKGKEQFF. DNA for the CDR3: TGTGCCAGCAGTCCGAAAGGGAAGGAGCAGTTCTTC. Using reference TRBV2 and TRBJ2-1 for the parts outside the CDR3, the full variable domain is EPEVTQTPSHQVTQMGQEVILRCVPISNHLYFYWYRQILGQKVEFLVSFYNNEISEKSEIFDDQFSVERPDGSNFTLKIRSTKLEDSAMYFCASSPKGKEQFFGPGTRLTVL.

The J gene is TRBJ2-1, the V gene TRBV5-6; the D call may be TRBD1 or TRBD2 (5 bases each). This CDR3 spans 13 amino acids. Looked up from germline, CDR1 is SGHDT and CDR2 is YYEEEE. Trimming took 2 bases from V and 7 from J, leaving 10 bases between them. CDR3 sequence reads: CASSFGGRNEQFF. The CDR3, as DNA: TGTGCCAGCAGCTTTGGGGGACGGAATGAGCAGTTCTTC. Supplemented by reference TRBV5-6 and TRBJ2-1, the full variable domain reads DAGVTQSPTHLIKTRGQQVTLRCSPKSGHDTVSWYQQALGQGPQFIFQYYEEEERQRGNFPDRFSGHQFPNYSSELNVNALLLGDSALYLCASSFGGRNEQFFGPGTRLTVL.

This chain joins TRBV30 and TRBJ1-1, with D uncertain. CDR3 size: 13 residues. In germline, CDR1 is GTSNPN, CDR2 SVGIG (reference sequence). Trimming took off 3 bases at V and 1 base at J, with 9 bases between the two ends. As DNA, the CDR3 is TGTGCCTGGAGGCCTAACAGGAACACTGAAGCTTTCTTT. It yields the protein CAWRPNRNTEAFF.

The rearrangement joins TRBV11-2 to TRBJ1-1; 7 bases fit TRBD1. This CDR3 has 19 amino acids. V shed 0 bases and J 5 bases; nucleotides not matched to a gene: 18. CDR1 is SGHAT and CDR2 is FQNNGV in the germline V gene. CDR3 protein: CASSLDSLTGARTDTEAFF. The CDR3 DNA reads TGTGCCAGCAGCTTAGATTCCCTAACAGGGGCCCGAACGGATACTGAAGCTTTCTTT.

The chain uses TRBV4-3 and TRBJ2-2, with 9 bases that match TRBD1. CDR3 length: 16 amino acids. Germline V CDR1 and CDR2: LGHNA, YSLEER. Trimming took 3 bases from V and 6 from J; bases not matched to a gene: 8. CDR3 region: CASSHDSRQGAGELFF. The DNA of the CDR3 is TGCGCCAGCAGCCACGACTCACGACAGGGGGCCGGGGAGCTGTTTTTT.

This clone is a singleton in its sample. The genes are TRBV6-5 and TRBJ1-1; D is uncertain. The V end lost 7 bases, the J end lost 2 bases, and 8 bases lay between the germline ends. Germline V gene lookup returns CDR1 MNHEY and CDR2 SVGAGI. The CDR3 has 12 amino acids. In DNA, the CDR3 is TGTGCCAGCAAGAGCCGAAACACTGAAGCTTTCTTT. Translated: CASKSRNTEAFF.

Here the CDR3 reads CASREGVNSYNEQFF. In nucleotides, the CDR3 is TGTGCCAGTAGGGAAGGGGTTAATTCCTACAATGAGCAGTTCTTC. The rearrangement joins TRBV19 to TRBJ2-1, with a possible D match to TRBD1 (5 bases). The V gene's germline CDR1 is LNHDA and CDR2 SQIVND (reference sequence). The CDR3 has 15 residues. The V end lost 6 bases, the J end lost 1 base, and 13 bases lay between the germline ends.

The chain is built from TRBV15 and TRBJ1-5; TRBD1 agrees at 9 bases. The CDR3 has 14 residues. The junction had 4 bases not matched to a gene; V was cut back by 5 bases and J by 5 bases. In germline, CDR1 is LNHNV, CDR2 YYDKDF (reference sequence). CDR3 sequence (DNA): TGTGCCACCAGCGCAGACAGGGGGGATCAGCCCCAGCATTTT. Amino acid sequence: CATSADRGDQPQHF.

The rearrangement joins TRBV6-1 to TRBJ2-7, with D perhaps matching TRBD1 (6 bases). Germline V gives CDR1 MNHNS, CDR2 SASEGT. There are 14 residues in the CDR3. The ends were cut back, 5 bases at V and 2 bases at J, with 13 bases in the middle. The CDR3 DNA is TGTGCCAGCAGTAAGCGAACAGGGACCTACGAGCAGTACTTC. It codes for CASSKRTGTYEQYF.

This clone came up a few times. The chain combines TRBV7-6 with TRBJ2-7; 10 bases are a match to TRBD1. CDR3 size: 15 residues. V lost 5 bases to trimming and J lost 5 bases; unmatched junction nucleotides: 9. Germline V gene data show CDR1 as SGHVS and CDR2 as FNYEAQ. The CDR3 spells CASSHGTGVYDEQYF. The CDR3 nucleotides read TGTGCCAGCAGCCACGGGACAGGGGTTTACGACGAGCAGTACTTC.

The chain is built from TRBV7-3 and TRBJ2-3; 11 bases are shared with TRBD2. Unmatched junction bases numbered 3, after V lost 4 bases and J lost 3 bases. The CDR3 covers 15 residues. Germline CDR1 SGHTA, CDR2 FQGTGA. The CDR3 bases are TGTGCCAGCAGCTCTAGCGGGGGGAGGACAGATACGCAGTATTTT. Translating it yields CASSSSGGRTDTQYF.

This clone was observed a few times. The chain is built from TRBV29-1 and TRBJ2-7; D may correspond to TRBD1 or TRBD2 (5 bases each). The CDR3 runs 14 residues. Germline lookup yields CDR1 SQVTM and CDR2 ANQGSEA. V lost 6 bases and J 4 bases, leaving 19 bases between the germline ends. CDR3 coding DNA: TGCAGCGTAGCAGGGACCGACTTCCCTTACGAGCAGTACTTC. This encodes CSVAGTDFPYEQYF.

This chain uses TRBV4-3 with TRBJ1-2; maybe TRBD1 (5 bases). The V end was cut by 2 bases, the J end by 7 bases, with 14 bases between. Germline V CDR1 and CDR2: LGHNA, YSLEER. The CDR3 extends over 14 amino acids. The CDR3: CASSQRRVDSGYTF. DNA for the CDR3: TGCGCCAGCAGCCAACGAAGGGTTGACAGTGGCTACACCTTC.

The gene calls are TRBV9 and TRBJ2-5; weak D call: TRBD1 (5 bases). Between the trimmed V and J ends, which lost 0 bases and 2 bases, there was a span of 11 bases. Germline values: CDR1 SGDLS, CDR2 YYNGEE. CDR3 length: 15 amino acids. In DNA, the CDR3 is TGTGCCAGCAGCGTAGAGGGGTTTTGGCAAGAGACCCAGTACTTC. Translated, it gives CASSVEGFWQETQYF. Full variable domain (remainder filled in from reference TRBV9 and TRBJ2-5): DSGVTQTPKHLITATGQRVTLRCSPRSGDLSVYWYQQSLDQGLQFLIQYYNGEERAKGNILERFSAQQFPDLHSELNLSSLELGDSALYFCASSVEGFWQETQYFGPGTRLLVL.

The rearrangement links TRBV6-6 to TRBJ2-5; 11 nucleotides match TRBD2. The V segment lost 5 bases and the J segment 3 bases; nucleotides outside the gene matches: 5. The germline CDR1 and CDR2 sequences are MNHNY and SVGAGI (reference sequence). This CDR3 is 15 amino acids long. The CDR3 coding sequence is TGTGCCAGCAGTAACCCTAGCGGGGGGAAAGAGACCCAGTACTTC. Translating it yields CASSNPSGGKETQYF.

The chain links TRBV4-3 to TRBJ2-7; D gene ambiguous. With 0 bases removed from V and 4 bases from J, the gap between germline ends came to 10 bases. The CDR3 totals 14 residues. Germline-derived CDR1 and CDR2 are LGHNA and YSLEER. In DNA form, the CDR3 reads TGCGCCAGCAGCCAAGAAATAACAGCTTACGAGCAGTACTTC. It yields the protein CASSQEITAYEQYF.

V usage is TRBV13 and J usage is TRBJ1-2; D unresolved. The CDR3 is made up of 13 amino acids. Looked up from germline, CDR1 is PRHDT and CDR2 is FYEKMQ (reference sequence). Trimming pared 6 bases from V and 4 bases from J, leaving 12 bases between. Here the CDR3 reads CASSMGRSYGYTF. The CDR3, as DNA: TGTGCCAGCAGTATGGGGAGAAGCTATGGCTACACCTTC.

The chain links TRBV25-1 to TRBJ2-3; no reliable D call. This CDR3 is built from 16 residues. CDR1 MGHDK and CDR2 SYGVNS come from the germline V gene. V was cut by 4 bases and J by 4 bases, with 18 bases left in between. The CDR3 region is CASSGPSPGSADTQYF. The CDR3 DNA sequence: TGTGCCAGCAGTGGGCCCTCACCTGGATCGGCAGATACGCAGTATTTT.

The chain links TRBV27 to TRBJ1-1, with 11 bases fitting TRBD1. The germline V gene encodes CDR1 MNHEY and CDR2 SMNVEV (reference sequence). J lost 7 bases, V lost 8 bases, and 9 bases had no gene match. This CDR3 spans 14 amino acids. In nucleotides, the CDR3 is TGTGCCAGCTCCTTGGACAGGGGGCTAAATGAAGCTTTCTTT. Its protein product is CASSLDRGLNEAFF.

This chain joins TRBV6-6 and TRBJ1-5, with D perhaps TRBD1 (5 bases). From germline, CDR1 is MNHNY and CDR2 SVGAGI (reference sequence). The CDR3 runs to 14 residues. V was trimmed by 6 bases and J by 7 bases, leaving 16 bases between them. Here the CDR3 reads CASSLVGEGQPQHF. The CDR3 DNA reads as TGTGCCAGCAGCCTCGTGGGGGAGGGCCAGCCCCAGCATTTT.

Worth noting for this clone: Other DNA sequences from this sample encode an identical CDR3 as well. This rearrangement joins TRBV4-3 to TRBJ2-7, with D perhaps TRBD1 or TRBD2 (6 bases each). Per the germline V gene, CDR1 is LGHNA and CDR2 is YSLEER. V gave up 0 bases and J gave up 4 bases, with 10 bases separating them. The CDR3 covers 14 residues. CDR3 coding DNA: TGCGCCAGCAGCCAAGACAGGGGAGGTTACGAGCAGTACTTC. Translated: CASSQDRGGYEQYF.

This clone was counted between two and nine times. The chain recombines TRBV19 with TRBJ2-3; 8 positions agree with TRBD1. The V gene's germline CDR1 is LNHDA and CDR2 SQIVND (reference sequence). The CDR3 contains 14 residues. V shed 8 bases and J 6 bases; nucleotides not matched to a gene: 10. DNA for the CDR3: TGTGCCAGTCAACGACAGGGGAGTGTCGATACGCAGTATTTT. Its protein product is CASQRQGSVDTQYF. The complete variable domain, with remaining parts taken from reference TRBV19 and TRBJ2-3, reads DGGITQSPKYLFRKEGQNVTLSCEQNLNHDAMYWYRQDPGQGLRLIYYSQIVNDFQKGDIAEGYSVSREKKESFPLTVTSAQKNPTAFYLCASQRQGSVDTQYFGPGTRLTVL.

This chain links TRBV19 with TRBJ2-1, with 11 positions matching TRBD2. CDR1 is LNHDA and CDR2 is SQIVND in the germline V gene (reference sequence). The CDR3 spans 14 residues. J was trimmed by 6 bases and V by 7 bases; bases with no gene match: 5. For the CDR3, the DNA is TGTGCCAGTACCCTGGGACTAGCGGTCAATGAGCAGTTCTTC. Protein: CASTLGLAVNEQFF.

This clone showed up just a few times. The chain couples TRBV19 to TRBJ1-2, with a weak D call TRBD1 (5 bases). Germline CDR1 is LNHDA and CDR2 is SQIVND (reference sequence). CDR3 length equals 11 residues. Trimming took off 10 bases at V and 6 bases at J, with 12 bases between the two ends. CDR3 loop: CATRGDDGYTF. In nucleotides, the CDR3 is TGTGCCACCCGGGGGGACGATGGCTACACCTTC. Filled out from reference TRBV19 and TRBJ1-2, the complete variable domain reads DGGITQSPKYLFRKEGQNVTLSCEQNLNHDAMYWYRQDPGQGLRLIYYSQIVNDFQKGDIAEGYSVSREKKESFPLTVTSAQKNPTAFYLCATRGDDGYTFGSGTRLTVV.